Listed below are T cell receptor beta chains from one sample, sequenced in a study of CD8+CD57+ T cells in acquired aplastic anemia. One entry per CDR3 protein, called by TCRdb with MiXCR from the reads. The sample has 160,000 or so distinct CDR3 sequences; about 50% are singletons. Sequenced sample: sorted CD4+, CD8+, or CD8+CD57+ T cells (not recorded which) from PBMCs. These receptors originate from a human donor with aplastic anemia. The CDR3 runs from the conserved cysteine through the conserved F or W. Fields, in order: D gene, V gene, J gene, clone size, CDR3 DNA, CDR3 protein. A D gene is named only where the DNA matches it firmly. Size tells how often a clone was seen (once, few, many) or the class of an expanded clone, and some rows leave it out.

D gene: .; V gene: TRBV5-1; J gene: TRBJ1-2; clone size: many; CDR3 DNA: TGCGCCAGCAGCTTTGTCAGGGGCCCTCCCTCCTTC; CDR3 protein: CASSFVRGPPSF
D gene: .; V gene: TRBV5-6; J gene: TRBJ2-5; clone size: .; CDR3 DNA: TGTGCCAGCAGCTTGGTAGACAGCCAAGAGACCCAGTACTTC; CDR3 protein: CASSLVDSQETQYF
D gene: TRBD2; V gene: TRBV20-1; J gene: TRBJ2-2; clone size: .; CDR3 DNA: TGCAGTGCTAGCGGTCCGGGGAGGGCCGGGGAGCTGTTTTTT; CDR3 protein: CSASGPGRAGELFF
D gene: .; V gene: TRBV27; J gene: TRBJ2-1; clone size: many; CDR3 DNA: TGTGCCAGCACCTCAGGGACCAATGAGCAGTTCTTC; CDR3 protein: CASTSGTNEQFF
D gene: .; V gene: TRBV12-3/TRBV12-4; J gene: TRBJ2-6; clone size: .; CDR3 DNA: TGTGCCAGCAGTATGAGGAGGGCTGGGGCCAACGTCCTGACTTTC; CDR3 protein: CASSMRRAGANVLTF
D gene: .; V gene: TRBV19; J gene: TRBJ1-6; clone size: .; CDR3 DNA: TGTGCCAGCAGTCTCTACGTTGGAGACTATAATTCACCCCTCCACTTT; CDR3 protein: CASSLYVGDYNSPLHF
D gene: TRBD2; V gene: TRBV7-9; J gene: TRBJ2-1; clone size: many; CDR3 DNA: TGTGCCAGCAGCTTACGGGTAGCGGGGTACAATGAGCAGTTCTTC; CDR3 protein: CASSLRVAGYNEQFF
D gene: .; V gene: TRBV2; J gene: TRBJ2-2; clone size: .; CDR3 DNA: TGTGCCAGCAGTCCTTTAGCAGCTGGGGAGCTGTTTTTT; CDR3 protein: CASSPLAAGELFF
D gene: .; V gene: TRBV6-1; J gene: TRBJ1-2; clone size: .; CDR3 DNA: TGTGCCAGCAGTGCGGGGGGGGCTAACTATGGCTACACCTTC; CDR3 protein: CASSAGGANYGYTF
D gene: .; V gene: TRBV19; J gene: TRBJ2-5; clone size: many; CDR3 DNA: TGTGCCAGTAGTATCTCACATCACAGGGTAGGTGGAGAGACCCAGTACTTC; CDR3 protein: CASSISHHRVGGETQYF
D gene: TRBD2; V gene: TRBV20-1; J gene: TRBJ2-7; clone size: .; CDR3 DNA: TGCAGTGCTGTTAGCGGGGGGGCCTACGAGCAGTACTTC; CDR3 protein: CSAVSGGAYEQYF
D gene: .; V gene: TRBV11-2; J gene: TRBJ1-6; clone size: many; CDR3 DNA: TGTGCCAGCAGCTCTAATGACTGGAGCTCCTATAATTCACCCCTCCACTTT; CDR3 protein: CASSSNDWSSYNSPLHF
D gene: .; V gene: TRBV27; J gene: TRBJ1-4; clone size: few; CDR3 DNA: TGTGCCAGCAGTTTTGGTCGTGAAAAACTGTTTTTT; CDR3 protein: CASSFGREKLFF
D gene: .; V gene: TRBV4-2; J gene: TRBJ1-2; clone size: many; CDR3 DNA: TGTGCCAGCAGCCAAGCGGGCAGGGGCTATGGCTACACCTTC; CDR3 protein: CASSQAGRGYGYTF
D gene: TRBD2; V gene: TRBV13; J gene: TRBJ2-1; clone size: .; CDR3 DNA: TGTGCCAGCAGCTCCACAGCCCGAACTAGCGGGGGGGCCATTGAGCAGTTCTTC; CDR3 protein: CASSSTARTSGGAIEQFF
D gene: TRBD2; V gene: TRBV7-8; J gene: TRBJ2-1; clone size: many; CDR3 DNA: TGTGCCAGCAGCGCCATAGGCGGGAGGAATGAGCAGTTCTTC; CDR3 protein: CASSAIGGRNEQFF
D gene: TRBD1; V gene: TRBV19; J gene: TRBJ2-3; clone size: .; CDR3 DNA: TGTGCCAGTAGTCCCCTCCCGGGACAGGGAACAGATACGCAGTATTTT; CDR3 protein: CASSPLPGQGTDTQYF
D gene: .; V gene: TRBV19; J gene: TRBJ1-2; clone size: .; CDR3 DNA: TGTGCCAGTAGTAAAACCGGGGGGAACTATGGCTACACCTTC; CDR3 protein: CASSKTGGNYGYTF
D gene: .; V gene: TRBV14; J gene: TRBJ2-1; clone size: .; CDR3 DNA: TGTGCCAGCAGCCAAGTGCTCAGGTGGTTCTTC; CDR3 protein: CASSQVLRWFF
D gene: TRBD1; V gene: TRBV6-6; J gene: TRBJ1-3; clone size: once; CDR3 DNA: TGTGCCAGCAGTTATCGACAGGGAGGAAACACCATATATTTT; CDR3 protein: CASSYRQGGNTIYF
D gene: .; V gene: TRBV5-1; J gene: TRBJ2-7; clone size: .; CDR3 DNA: TGCGCCAGCAGCCCGGGAACTTTTTACGAGCAGTACTTC; CDR3 protein: CASSPGTFYEQYF
D gene: TRBD2; V gene: TRBV12-3/TRBV12-4; J gene: TRBJ2-2; clone size: many; CDR3 DNA: TGTGCCAGCAGTGCTCCAAGGACTAGCGGGAGGATAGGGGAGCTGTTTTTT; CDR3 protein: CASSAPRTSGRIGELFF
D gene: .; V gene: TRBV24-1; J gene: TRBJ2-1; clone size: once; CDR3 DNA: TGTGCCGCCAGCACCTCACGGGAGCAGTTCTTC; CDR3 protein: CAASTSREQFF
D gene: .; V gene: TRBV30; J gene: TRBJ2-5; clone size: many; CDR3 DNA: TGTGCCTGGAGTGTCGCTGAGACCCAGTACTTC; CDR3 protein: CAWSVAETQYF
D gene: .; V gene: TRBV15; J gene: TRBJ1-4; clone size: .; CDR3 DNA: TGTGCCACCAGCGGTAGAACAGGGAATGAAAAACTGTTTTTT; CDR3 protein: CATSGRTGNEKLFF
D gene: TRBD2; V gene: TRBV20-1; J gene: TRBJ2-1; clone size: many; CDR3 DNA: TGCAGTGCTAGAGCAACTAGCGGGAGATACAATGAGCAGTTCTTC; CDR3 protein: CSARATSGRYNEQFF
D gene: .; V gene: TRBV27; J gene: TRBJ2-7; clone size: many; CDR3 DNA: TGTGCCAGCAGTTGGGAGGGGGCGGGAGAGCAGTACTTC; CDR3 protein: CASSWEGAGEQYF
D gene: .; V gene: TRBV11-2; J gene: TRBJ2-5; clone size: once; CDR3 DNA: TGTGCCAGCAGCTTAACTCAACGCGGAGAGACCCAGTACTTC; CDR3 protein: CASSLTQRGETQYF
D gene: .; V gene: TRBV5-1; J gene: TRBJ1-2; clone size: .; CDR3 DNA: TGCGCCAGCAGCTTGGGAGAGGGAGGTCCACATGGCTACACCTTC; CDR3 protein: CASSLGEGGPHGYTF
D gene: TRBD2; V gene: TRBV4-1; J gene: TRBJ2-6; clone size: many; CDR3 DNA: TGCGCCAGCAGCCAAGATTCGCGGGGGTTTCTCTCTGGGGCCAACGTCCTGACTTTC; CDR3 protein: CASSQDSRGFLSGANVLTF
D gene: .; V gene: TRBV7-8; J gene: TRBJ1-1; clone size: many; CDR3 DNA: TGTGCCAGCAGCTTAGCAGCACCGCCGAACACTGAAGCTTTCTTT; CDR3 protein: CASSLAAPPNTEAFF
D gene: .; V gene: TRBV7-8; J gene: TRBJ2-5; clone size: many; CDR3 DNA: TGTGCCAGCAGCCCATCGGAGACCCAGTACTTC; CDR3 protein: CASSPSETQYF
D gene: .; V gene: TRBV7-8; J gene: TRBJ2-3; clone size: many; CDR3 DNA: TGTGCCAGCAGCTTAGCAGGGGTAGGCACAGATACGCAGTATTTT; CDR3 protein: CASSLAGVGTDTQYF